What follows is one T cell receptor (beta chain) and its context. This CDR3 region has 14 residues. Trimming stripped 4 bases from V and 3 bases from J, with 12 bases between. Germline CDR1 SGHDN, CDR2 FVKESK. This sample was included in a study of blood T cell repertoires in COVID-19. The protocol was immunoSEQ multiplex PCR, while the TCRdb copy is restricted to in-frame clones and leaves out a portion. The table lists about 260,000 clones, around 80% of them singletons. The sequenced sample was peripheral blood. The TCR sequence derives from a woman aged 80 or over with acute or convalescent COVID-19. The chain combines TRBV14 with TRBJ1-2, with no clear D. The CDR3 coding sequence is TGTGCCAGCAGCCCTCAAATGGGCTACTATGGCTACACCTTC. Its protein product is CASSPQMGYYGYTF.